This T cell receptor beta chain stems from a study of cytomegalovirus exposure and HLA in healthy donors. Study-wide points: Some TCR beta chains (around 180 of them) were listed as cytomegalovirus-associated. There were some public TCRs occurring in many donors, but most TCR sequences were rare.

The protocol was immunoSEQ multiplex PCR, while the TCRdb copy is restricted to in-frame clones and leaves out a portion. The table records around 200,000 clones, 88% of them present only once. The CDR3 covers 16 residues. CDR1 and CDR2 (germline): SGHVS, FQNEAQ. Trimming pared 8 bases from V and 2 bases from J, leaving 21 bases between. Notes on this clone: Its antigen is undetermined.

The chain links TRBV7-8 to TRBJ2-5, with D possibly matching TRBD1 (6 bases). The sample comprised PBMCs. This clonotype originated in a woman younger than 35 in good health and CMV-seronegative. CDR3 region: CASLPGGPRVQETQYF. CDR3 DNA: TGTGCCAGCTTACCTGGGGGCCCCCGAGTTCAAGAGACCCAGTACTTC.